This TCR beta chain derives from a study of shared clonotypes between healthy human individuals. Naive-designated CD8 cells lacked CD45RO, were positively enriched for CCR7, and omitted terminally differentiated effector memory CD45RA+ cells. Some clones are missing from TCRdb's copy, which holds only in-frame ones; the method was immunoSEQ multiplex PCR. The sample consists of nearly 2 million clones, about 95% of them appearing once. Regarding this clone: In the same sample, other DNA sequences code for this CDR3.

V was trimmed by 3 bases and J by 1 base, leaving 10 bases between them. CDR1 and CDR2 (germline): MNHEY, SMNVEV (reference sequence). The CDR3 is made up of 14 amino acids. This TCR came from a man younger than 35 in good health. The sequenced sample was naive CD8+ T cells sorted from blood. V and J are TRBV27 and TRBJ2-7; a possible D gene is TRBD1 (6 bases). CDR3 amino acids: CASSFQGPSYEQYF. The CDR3 coding sequence is TGTGCCAGCAGTTTTCAGGGGCCGTCCTACGAGCAGTACTTC.